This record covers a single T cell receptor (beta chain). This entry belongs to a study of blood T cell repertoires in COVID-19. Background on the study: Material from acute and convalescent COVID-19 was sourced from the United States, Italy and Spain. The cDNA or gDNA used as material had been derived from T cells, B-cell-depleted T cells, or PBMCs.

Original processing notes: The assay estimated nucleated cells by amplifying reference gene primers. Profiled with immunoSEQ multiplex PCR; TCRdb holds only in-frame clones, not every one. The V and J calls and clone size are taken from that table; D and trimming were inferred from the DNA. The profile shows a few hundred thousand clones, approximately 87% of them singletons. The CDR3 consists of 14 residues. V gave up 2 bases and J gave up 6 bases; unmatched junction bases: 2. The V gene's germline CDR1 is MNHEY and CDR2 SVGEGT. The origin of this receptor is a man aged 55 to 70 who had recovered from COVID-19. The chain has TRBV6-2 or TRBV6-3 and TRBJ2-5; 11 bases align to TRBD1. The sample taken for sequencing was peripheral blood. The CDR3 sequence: CASSYGTGGQTQYF. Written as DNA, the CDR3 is TGTGCCAGCAGTTACGGGACAGGGGGACAGACCCAGTACTTC.